This is a list of T cell receptor beta chains from one sample in a study of OX40 agonist ivuxolimab in advanced cancers. TCRdb keeps only in-frame clones here, not all; method: immunoSEQ multiplex PCR. Among about 98,000 clones listed, roughly 87% were seen once. Material: CD4+ or CD8+ T cells sorted from blood, obtained in a trial of the OX40 agonist ivuxolimab. The receptors stem from an adult with an advanced solid tumor such as melanoma, head and neck, liver or kidney cancer. Each CDR3 is given without its conserved first and last residue. Each record gives: V gene, CDR3 protein.

V gene: TRBV5-1
CDR3 protein: ASSLGVLGATNEKLF

V gene: TRBV7-9
CDR3 protein: ASSLGRLLDGYT

V gene: TRBV4-3
CDR3 protein: ASSQAEDGPQH

V gene: TRBV27
CDR3 protein: ASSPLGTNISYYGYT

V gene: TRBV27
CDR3 protein: ASSRRGLNTEAF

V gene: TRBV14
CDR3 protein: ASSQDAGLAGNNEQF

V gene: TRBV14
CDR3 protein: ASSQIPFGVVGLPYEQY

V gene: TRBV11-2
CDR3 protein: ASSSPVNGGLETQY

V gene: TRBV18
CDR3 protein: ASSPATREQY

V gene: TRBV5-1
CDR3 protein: ASSLVFNSGANVLT

V gene: TRBV6-1
CDR3 protein: ASSRPDSGNTIY

V gene: TRBV7-2
CDR3 protein: ASSSYRAYGYT

V gene: TRBV7-9
CDR3 protein: AITTSTDTQY

V gene: TRBV5-1
CDR3 protein: ASSARGLEDEQY